This T cell receptor beta chain was observed in a study of cytomegalovirus exposure and HLA in healthy donors. Across the whole study: An earlier analysis found under 130 million unique TCR beta sequences from about 190 million T cells.

PCR was performed using 60 Vbeta and 13 Jbeta primers. Using immunoSEQ multiplex PCR, the repertoire was profiled, and TCRdb retains in-frame clones only, with some absent. Of under 250,000 clones listed, 78% were seen once; the top ten hold less than 4.5%. CDR3 length equals 14 residues. V was clipped by 5 bases and J by 6 bases, with 17 bases between them. From germline, CDR1 is MNHEY and CDR2 SVGAGI. V gene TRBV6-5 combines with J gene TRBJ2-7; the D gene is possibly TRBD2 (6 bases). The TCR comes from a male donor in good health and CMV-seronegative. Sequencing input: PBMCs. CDR3 nucleotides: TGTGCCAGCAGTAAGGGAGCTAGCGCGACCGAGCAGTACTTC. Amino acids: CASSKGASATEQYF.